The clone carrying this T cell receptor beta chain has a single count. This sample is drawn from a study of T cell responses to AZD1222 COVID-19 vaccine. Study in general: The analysis combined second doses at about 4 or about 12 weeks.

This CDR3 region has 11 residues. Trimming took 2 bases from V and 7 from J, leaving 3 bases between them. Germline values: CDR1 LNHDA, CDR2 SQIVND (reference sequence). Assay used: immunoSEQ multiplex PCR; TCRdb lists only in-frame clones, some missing. This sample carries approximately 120,000 clones, 91% of them seen once, and the ten largest clones take around 7%. This TCR was sampled from an adult in good health. This chain links TRBV19 with TRBJ2-1, with D uncertain. The sample in question was peripheral blood, obtained on day 0 of AZD1222 vaccination. This chain's CDR3 is CASSIRNEQFF. In nucleotides, the CDR3 is TGTGCCAGTAGTATAAGGAATGAGCAGTTCTTC. The entire variable domain, with the rest obtained from reference TRBV19 and TRBJ2-1, is as follows: DGGITQSPKYLFRKEGQNVTLSCEQNLNHDAMYWYRQDPGQGLRLIYYSQIVNDFQKGDIAEGYSVSREKKESFPLTVTSAQKNPTAFYLCASSIRNEQFFGPGTRLTVL.